This T cell receptor (beta chain) was sequenced for a study of cytomegalovirus exposure and HLA in healthy donors. Deletions cut 0 bases from V and 9 bases from J, with 13 bases between. The germline gives CDR1 SGHKS, CDR2 YYEKEE (reference sequence). The CDR3 sequence is 15 residues long. 13 Jbeta primers and 60 Vbeta primers were used for the PCR. Produced via immunoSEQ multiplex PCR; TCRdb's table is partial and in-frame only. The ten most abundant clones cover about 1% of a sample with more than 200,000 clones. Findings of the study overall: In a later analysis, V- and J-gene trimming of beta chains associated with a DCLRE1C missense variant, replicated independently. With further analysis later on, most CMV-associated TCR beta chains appeared HLA-restricted.

With respect to this clone: No antigen is known for it.

The material sequenced was PBMCs. The V and J genes are TRBV5-5 and TRBJ1-6, with D uncertain. This TCR was recovered from a woman aged 25 to 39 in good health and CMV-seropositive. CDR3 amino acids: CASSLVPGGGSPLHF. The CDR3 DNA sequence: TGTGCCAGCAGCTTGGTTCCCGGTGGAGGTTCACCCCTCCACTTT.